The clone carrying this T cell receptor beta chain was counted only a few times. Its antigen is as yet unknown. This sample was taken from a study of CD8 T cells in ankylosing spondylitis. Broader study findings: The clones that were linked to disease were reported to be significantly enriched in matched synovial fluid samples from ankylosing spondylitis patients. Disease-associated clonotypes exhibited CD8+ identity and were relatively infrequent in peripheral blood.

Germline-derived CDR1 and CDR2 are LGHNA and YSLEER. V lost 0 bases and J lost 0, with 9 bases in between. The CDR3 covers 15 residues. TCRdb itself ran the 5' RACE reads through MiXCR, one entry per CDR3 protein. The sample holds under 200,000 distinct CDR3 sequences, 8.5% to 10% seen once. V usage is TRBV4-3 and J usage is TRBJ2-7, with D unclear. The TCR was taken from a female donor with ankylosing spondylitis or in good health (not recorded which). The sample comprised blood, either unsorted or a sorted T cell fraction (not recorded which). The CDR3 protein is CASSQDLRVSYEQYF. DNA of the CDR3: TGCGCCAGCAGCCAAGATTTGCGAGTCTCCTACGAGCAGTACTTC.